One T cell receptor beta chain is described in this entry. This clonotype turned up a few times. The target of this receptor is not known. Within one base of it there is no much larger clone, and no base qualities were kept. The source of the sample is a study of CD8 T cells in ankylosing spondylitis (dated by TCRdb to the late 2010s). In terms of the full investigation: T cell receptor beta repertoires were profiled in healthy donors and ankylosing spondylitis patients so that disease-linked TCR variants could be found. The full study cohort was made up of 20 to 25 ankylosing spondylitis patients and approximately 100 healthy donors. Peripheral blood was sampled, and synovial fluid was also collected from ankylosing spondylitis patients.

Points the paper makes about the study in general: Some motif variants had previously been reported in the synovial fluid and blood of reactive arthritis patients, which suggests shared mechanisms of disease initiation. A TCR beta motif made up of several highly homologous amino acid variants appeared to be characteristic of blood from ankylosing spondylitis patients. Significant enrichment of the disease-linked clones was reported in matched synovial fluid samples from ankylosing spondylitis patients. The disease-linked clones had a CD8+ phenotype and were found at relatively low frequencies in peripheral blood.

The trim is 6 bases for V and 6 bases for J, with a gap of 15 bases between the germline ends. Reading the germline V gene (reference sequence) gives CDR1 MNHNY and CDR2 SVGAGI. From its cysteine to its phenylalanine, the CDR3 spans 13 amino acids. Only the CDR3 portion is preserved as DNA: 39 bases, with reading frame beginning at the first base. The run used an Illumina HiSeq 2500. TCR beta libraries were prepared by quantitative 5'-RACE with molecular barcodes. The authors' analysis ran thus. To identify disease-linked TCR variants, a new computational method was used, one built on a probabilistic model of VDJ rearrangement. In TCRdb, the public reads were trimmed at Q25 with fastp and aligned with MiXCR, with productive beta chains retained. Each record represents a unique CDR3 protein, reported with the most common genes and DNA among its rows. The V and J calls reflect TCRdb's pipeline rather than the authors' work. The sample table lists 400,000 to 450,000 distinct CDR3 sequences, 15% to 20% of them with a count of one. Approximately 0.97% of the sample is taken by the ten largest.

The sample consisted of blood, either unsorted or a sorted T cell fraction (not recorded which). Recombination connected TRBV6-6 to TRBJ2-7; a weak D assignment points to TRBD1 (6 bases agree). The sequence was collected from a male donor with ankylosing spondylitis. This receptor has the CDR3 CASRTRDIGEQYF. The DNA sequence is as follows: TGTGCCAGCAGGACCCGGGACATCGGCGAGCAGTACTTC.